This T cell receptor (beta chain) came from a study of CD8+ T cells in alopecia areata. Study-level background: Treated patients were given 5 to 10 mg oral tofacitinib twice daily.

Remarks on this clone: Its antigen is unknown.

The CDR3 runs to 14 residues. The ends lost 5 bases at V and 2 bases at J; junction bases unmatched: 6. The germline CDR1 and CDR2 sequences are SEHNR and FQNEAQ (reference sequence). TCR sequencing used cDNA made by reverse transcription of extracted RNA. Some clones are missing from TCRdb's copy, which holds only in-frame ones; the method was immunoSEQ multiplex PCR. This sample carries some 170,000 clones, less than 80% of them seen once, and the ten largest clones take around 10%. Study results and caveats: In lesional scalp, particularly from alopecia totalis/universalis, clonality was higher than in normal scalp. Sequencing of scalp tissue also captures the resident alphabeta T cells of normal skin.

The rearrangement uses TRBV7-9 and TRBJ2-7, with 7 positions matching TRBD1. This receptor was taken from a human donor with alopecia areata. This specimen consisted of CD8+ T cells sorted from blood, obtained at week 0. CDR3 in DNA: TGTGCCAGCAGCCCGACAGGGCTCCCCTACGAGCAGTACTTC. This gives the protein CASSPTGLPYEQYF. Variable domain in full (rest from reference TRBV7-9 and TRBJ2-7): DTGVSQNPRHKITKRGQNVTFRCDPISEHNRLYWYRQTLGQGPEFLTYFQNEAQLEKSRLLSDRFSAERPKGSFSTLEIQRTEQGDSAMYLCASSPTGLPYEQYFGPGTRLTVT.